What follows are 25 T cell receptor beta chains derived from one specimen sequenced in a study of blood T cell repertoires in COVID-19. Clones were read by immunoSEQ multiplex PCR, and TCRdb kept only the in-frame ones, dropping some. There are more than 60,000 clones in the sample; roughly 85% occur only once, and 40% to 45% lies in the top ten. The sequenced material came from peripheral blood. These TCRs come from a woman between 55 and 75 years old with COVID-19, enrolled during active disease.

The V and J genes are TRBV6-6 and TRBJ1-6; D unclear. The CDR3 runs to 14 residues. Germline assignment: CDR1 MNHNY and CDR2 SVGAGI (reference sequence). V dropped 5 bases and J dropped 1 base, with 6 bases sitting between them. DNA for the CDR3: TGTGCCAGCAGTGAGGTGTCCTATAATTCACCCCTCCACTTT. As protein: CASSEVSYNSPLHF.

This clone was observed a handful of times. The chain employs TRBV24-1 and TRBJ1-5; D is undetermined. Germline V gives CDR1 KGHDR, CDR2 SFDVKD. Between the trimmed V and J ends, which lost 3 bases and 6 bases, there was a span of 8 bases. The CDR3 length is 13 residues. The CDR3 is CATSDTEPQPQHF. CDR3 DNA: TGTGCCACCAGTGATACTGAGCCTCAGCCCCAGCATTTT.

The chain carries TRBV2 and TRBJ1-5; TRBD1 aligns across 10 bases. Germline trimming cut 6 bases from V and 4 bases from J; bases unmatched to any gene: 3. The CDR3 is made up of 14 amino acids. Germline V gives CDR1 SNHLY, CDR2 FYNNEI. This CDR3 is CASRRDRGNQPQHF. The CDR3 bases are TGTGCCAGCAGAAGGGACAGGGGAAATCAGCCCCAGCATTTT. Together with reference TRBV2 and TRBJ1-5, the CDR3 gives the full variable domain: EPEVTQTPSHQVTQMGQEVILRCVPISNHLYFYWYRQILGQKVEFLVSFYNNEISEKSEIFDDQFSVERPDGSNFTLKIRSTKLEDSAMYFCASRRDRGNQPQHFGDGTRLSIL.

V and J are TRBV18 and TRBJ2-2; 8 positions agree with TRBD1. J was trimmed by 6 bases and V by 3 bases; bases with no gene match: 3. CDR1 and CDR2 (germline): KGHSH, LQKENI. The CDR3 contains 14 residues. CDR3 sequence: CASSPGQGPGELFF. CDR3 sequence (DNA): TGTGCCAGCTCACCCGGACAGGGACCCGGGGAGCTGTTTTTT. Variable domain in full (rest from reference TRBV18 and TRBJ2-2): NAGVMQNPRHLVRRRGQEARLRCSPMKGHSHVYWYRQLPEEGLKFMVYLQKENIIDESGMPKERFSAEFPKEGPSILRIQQVVRGDSAAYFCASSPGQGPGELFFGEGSRLTVL.

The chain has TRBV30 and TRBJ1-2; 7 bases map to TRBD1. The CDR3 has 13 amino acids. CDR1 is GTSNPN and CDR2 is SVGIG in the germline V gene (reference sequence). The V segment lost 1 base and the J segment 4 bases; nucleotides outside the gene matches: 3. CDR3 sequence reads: CAWSGQGAYGYTF. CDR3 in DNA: TGTGCCTGGAGTGGACAGGGCGCCTATGGCTACACCTTC.

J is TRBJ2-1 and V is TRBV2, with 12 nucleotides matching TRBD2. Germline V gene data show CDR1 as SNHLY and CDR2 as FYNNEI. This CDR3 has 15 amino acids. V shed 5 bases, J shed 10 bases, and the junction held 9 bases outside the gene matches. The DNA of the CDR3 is TGTGCCAGCAGTCCCCAAGGACTAGCGGGAAAGGAGCAGTTCTTC. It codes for CASSPQGLAGKEQFF.

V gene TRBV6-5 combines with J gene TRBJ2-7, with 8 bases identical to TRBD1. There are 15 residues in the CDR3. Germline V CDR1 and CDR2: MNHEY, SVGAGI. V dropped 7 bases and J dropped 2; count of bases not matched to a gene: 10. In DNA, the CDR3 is TGTGCCAGCATGACGGGACAGGCAGTGACCTACGAGCAGTACTTC. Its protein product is CASMTGQAVTYEQYF.

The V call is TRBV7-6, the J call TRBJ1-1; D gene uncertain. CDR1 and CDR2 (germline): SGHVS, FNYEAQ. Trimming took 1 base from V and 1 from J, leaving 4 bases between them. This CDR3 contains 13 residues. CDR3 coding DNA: TGTGCCAGCAGCTTAGACAAGAACACTGAAGCTTTCTTT. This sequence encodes CASSLDKNTEAFF.

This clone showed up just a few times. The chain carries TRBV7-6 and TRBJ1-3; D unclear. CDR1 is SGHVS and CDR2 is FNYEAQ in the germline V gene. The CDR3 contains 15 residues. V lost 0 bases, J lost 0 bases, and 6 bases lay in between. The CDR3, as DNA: TGTGCCAGCAGCTTAGCGCAGAACTCTGGAAACACCATATATTTT. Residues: CASSLAQNSGNTIYF.

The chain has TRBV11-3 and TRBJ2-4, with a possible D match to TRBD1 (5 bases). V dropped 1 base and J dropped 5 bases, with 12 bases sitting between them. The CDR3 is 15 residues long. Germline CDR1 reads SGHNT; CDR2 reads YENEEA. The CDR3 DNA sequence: TGTGCCAGCAGCTTAGTTACGGTAGGGGAAAACATTCAGTACTTC. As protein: CASSLVTVGENIQYF.

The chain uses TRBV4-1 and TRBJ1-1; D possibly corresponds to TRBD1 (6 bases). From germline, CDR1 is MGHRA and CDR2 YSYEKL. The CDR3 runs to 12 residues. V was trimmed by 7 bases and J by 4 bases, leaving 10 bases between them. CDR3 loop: CASTGAGTEAFF. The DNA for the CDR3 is TGCGCCAGCACAGGGGCGGGCACTGAAGCTTTCTTT.

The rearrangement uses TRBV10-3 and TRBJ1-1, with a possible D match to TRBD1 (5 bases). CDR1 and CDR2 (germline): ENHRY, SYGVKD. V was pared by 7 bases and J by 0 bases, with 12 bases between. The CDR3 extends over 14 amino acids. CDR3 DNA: TGTGCCATCAAAAAGACAGACATGAACACTGAAGCTTTCTTT. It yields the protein CAIKKTDMNTEAFF.

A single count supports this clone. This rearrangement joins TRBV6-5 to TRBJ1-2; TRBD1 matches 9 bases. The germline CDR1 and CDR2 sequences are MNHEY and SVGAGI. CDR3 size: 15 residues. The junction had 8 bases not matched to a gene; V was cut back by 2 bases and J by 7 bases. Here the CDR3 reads CASSYDRGRVGGYTF. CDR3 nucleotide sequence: TGTGCCAGCAGTTACGACAGGGGGAGGGTCGGTGGCTACACCTTC.

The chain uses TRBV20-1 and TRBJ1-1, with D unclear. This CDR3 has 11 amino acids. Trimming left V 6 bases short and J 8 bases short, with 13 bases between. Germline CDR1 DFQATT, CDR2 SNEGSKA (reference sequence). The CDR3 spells CSARGPGEAFF. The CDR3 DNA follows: TGCAGTGCCCGAGGCCCTGGGGAAGCTTTCTTT.

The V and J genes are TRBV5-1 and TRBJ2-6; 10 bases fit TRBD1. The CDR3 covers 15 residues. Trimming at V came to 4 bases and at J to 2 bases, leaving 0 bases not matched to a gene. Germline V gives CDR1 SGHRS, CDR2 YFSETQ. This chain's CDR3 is CASSGTGAGANVLTF. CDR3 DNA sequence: TGCGCCAGCAGCGGGACAGGGGCTGGGGCCAACGTCCTGACTTTC.

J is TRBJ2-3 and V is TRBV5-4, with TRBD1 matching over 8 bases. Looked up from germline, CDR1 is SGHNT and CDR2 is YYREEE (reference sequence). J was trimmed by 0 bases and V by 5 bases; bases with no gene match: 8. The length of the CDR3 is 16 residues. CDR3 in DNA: TGTGCCAGCAGGCGCGACAGGGGAAGGAGCACAGATACGCAGTATTTT. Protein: CASRRDRGRSTDTQYF.

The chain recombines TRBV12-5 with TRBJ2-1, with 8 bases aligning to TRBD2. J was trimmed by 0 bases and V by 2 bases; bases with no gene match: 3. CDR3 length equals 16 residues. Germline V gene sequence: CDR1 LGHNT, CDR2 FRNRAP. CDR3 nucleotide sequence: TGTGCTAGTGGTTTGCTGGCGGGGGGCTCCTACAATGAGCAGTTCTTC. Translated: CASGLLAGGSYNEQFF.

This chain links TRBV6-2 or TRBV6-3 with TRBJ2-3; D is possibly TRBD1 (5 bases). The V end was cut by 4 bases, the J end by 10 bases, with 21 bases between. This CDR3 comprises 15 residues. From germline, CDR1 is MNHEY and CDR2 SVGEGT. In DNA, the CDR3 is TGTGCCAGCAGTTTACTGGCTACCCGACAGAGAGCGCAGTATTTT. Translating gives CASSLLATRQRAQYF.

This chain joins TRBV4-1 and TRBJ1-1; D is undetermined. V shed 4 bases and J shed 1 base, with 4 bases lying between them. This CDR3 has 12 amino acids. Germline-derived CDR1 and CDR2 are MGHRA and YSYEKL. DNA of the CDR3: TGCGCCAGCAGCCCCGGGAACACTGAAGCTTTCTTT. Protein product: CASSPGNTEAFF.

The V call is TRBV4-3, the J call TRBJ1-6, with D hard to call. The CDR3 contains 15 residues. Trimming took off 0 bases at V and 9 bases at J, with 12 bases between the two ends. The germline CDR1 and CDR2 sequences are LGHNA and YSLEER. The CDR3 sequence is CASSQEGQVGSPLHF. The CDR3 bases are TGCGCCAGCAGCCAAGAAGGTCAGGTCGGTTCACCCCTCCACTTT.

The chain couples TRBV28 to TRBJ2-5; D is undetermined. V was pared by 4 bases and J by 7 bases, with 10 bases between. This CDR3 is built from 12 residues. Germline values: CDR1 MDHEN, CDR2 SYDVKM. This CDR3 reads CASSSPASTQYF. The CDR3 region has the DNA TGTGCCAGCAGTTCCCCAGCGTCGACCCAGTACTTC.

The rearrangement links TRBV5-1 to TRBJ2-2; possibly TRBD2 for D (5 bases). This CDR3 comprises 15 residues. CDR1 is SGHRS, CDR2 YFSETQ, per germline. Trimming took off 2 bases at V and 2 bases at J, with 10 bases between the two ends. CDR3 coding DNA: TGCGCCAGCAGCTTCCGAGGGCGCAACACCGGGGAGCTGTTTTTT. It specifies CASSFRGRNTGELFF. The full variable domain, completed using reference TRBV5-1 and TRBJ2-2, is KAGVTQTPRYLIKTRGQQVTLSCSPISGHRSVSWYQQTPGQGLQFLFEYFSETQRNKGNFPGRFSGRQFSNSRSEMNVSTLELGDSALYLCASSFRGRNTGELFFGEGSRLTVL.

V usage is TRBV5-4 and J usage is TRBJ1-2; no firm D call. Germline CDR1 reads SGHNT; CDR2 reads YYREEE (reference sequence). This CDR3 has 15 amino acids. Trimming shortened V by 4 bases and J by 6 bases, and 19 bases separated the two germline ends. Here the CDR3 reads CASSLSYLEANGYTF. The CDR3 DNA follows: TGTGCCAGCAGCCTCAGCTACCTGGAGGCAAATGGCTACACCTTC.

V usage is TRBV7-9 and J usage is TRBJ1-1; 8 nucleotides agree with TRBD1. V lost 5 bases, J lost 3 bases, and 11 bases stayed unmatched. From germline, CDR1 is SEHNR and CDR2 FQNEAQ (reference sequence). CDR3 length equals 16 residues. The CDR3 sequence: CASSPQTGAGYTEAFF. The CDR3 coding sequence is TGTGCCAGCAGCCCGCAGACAGGGGCTGGGTACACTGAAGCTTTCTTT. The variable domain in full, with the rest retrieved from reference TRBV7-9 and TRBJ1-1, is DTGVSQNPRHKITKRGQNVTFRCDPISEHNRLYWYRQTLGQGPEFLTYFQNEAQLEKSRLLSDRFSAERPKGSFSTLEIQRTEQGDSAMYLCASSPQTGAGYTEAFFGQGTRLTVV.

CDR3 sequence: CATHRGGLRGNTIYF. CDR3 coding DNA: TGTGCCACCCATCGGGGGGGCTTGAGGGGAAACACCATATATTTT. The chain recombines TRBV18 with TRBJ1-3, with D perhaps matching TRBD1 (6 bases). The V and J ends lost 10 bases and 4 bases respectively, with 20 bases between them. Looked up from germline, CDR1 is KGHSH and CDR2 is LQKENI. The CDR3 is 15 amino acids.